Sequencing of this TCR beta chain was carried out in a study of tumor-infiltrating lymphocytes in glioblastoma multiforme. The study's findings and limits: TCR plus mutation findings rest on a single glioblastoma patient.

Multiple V-beta primers and a C-beta primer amplified TCRB from RNA. MiXCR, run by TCRdb on the multiplex PCR reads, gives a single entry per CDR3 protein. Here the sample spans some 10,000 distinct CDR3 sequences, 55% to 80% being singletons. About this clonotype: Its antigen is not known. Without the conserved terminal phenylalanine or tryptophan, this CDR3 likely stems from a read error.

This CDR3 comprises 14 residues. CDR1 and CDR2 (germline): SGHRS, YFSETQ. The clonotype comes from a male donor with glioblastoma. V gene TRBV5-1 combines with J gene TRBJ2-7; maybe TRBD1 (6 bases). The sample taken for sequencing was brain tumor tissue. CDR3 DNA sequence: TGCGCCGGCAGCGTCGGGACAAGGGCCTACGAGCAGTACATC. It yields the protein CAGSVGTRAYEQYI.